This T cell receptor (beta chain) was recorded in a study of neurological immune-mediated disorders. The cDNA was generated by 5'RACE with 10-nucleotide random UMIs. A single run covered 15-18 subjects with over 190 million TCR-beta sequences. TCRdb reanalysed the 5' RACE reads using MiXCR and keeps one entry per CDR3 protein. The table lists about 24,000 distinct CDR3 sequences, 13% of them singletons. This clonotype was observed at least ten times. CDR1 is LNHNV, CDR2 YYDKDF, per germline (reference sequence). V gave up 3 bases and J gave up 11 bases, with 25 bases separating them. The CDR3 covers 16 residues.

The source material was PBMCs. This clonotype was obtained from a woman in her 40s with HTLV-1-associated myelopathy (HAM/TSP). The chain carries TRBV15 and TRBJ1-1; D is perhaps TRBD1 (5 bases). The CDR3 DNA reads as TGTGCCACCAGCAGTTCCGGGACTGCCCGTGGAGTGGGTGCTTTCTTT. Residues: CATSSSGTARGVGAFF.